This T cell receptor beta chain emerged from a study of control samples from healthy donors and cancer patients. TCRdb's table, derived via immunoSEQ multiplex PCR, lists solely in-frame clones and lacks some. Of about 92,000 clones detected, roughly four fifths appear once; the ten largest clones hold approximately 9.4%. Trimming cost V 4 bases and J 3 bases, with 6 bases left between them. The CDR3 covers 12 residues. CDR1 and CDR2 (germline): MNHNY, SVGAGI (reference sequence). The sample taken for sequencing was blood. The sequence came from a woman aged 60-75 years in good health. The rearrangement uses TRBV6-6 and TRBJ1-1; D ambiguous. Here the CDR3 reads CASSSPDTEAFF. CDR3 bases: TGTGCCAGCAGTTCCCCGGACACTGAAGCTTTCTTT.